The present entry profiles one T cell receptor beta chain with its context. Its matching antigen is unknown. The CDR3 totals 16 residues. Per the germline V gene, CDR1 is LGHNA and CDR2 is YNFKEQ. The V gene end was trimmed by 0 bases and the J gene end by 11 bases; junction bases not matched to a gene: 9. The data belong to a study of STAT5B mutations in CD4+ large granular lymphocyte leukemia. Study-wide findings and caveats: 8/27 top patient clones versus 2/35 control clones were TRBV06-family. Roughly 27% of private leukemic clonotypes occurred rarely in other patients' non-leukemic repertoires.

Source study methods: A productive frequency of 2.59 x 10-5 was the lowest detectable. The data were produced by immunoSEQ multiplex PCR, yet TCRdb's version contains in-frame clones alone and is incomplete. V, J and clone size were drawn from that table, and D and trimming were deduced from the DNA. The sample yields tens of thousands of clones, approximately 86% seen once. This chain connects TRBV4-2 to TRBJ1-4, with TRBD1 identical over 10 bases. This clonotype originated in a human donor in good health. The sample consisted of CD4+ T cells from blood buffy coats. The CDR3 loop is CASSQDRTGGTTKLFF. Here the CDR3 DNA reads TGTGCCAGCAGCCAAGATCGGACAGGGGGTACCACTAAACTGTTTTTT.